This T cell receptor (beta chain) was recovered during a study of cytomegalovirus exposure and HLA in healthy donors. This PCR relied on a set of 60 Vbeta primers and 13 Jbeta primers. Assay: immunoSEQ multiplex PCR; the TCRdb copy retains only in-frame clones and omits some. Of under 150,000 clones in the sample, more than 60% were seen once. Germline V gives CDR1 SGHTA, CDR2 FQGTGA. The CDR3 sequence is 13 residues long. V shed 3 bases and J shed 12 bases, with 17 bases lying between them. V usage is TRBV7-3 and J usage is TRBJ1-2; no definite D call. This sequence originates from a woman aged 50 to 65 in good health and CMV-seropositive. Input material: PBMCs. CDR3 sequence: CASSFDEIGGHTF. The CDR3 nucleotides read TGTGCCAGCAGCTTCGATGAGATCGGCGGCCACACCTTC.